Listed below are T cell receptor beta chains from one sample, sequenced in a study of CD8 T cells in Susac syndrome. TCRdb processed the immunoSEQ multiplex PCR reads anew with MiXCR; each CDR3 protein has one entry. Of 100,000 to 150,000 distinct CDR3 sequences listed, about 93% are singletons. The sequencing sample was made of CD4+ T cells from PBMCs. The receptors originated from a human donor in good health. Both conserved end residues are part of each CDR3. A D gene is named only where the DNA matches it firmly. Where a row states a size, it is once, few, many or the class of an expanded clone; other rows omit it.

D	J	V	size	DNA	CDR3
NA	TRBJ1-2	TRBV29-1	NA	TGCAGCGTTGTGGGCCCACCAAACTATGGCTACACCTTC	CSVVGPPNYGYTF
NA	TRBJ2-3	TRBV7-8	NA	TGTGCCAGCAGCTTAGCTCGGACAGATACGCAGTATTTT	CASSLARTDTQYF
NA	TRBJ1-5	TRBV6-1	NA	TGTGCCAGCAGTGAACCCCATCAGCCCCAGCATTTT	CASSEPHQPQHF
NA	TRBJ2-2	TRBV21-1	once	TGTGCCAGCAGCAAAGCGCTCGCTAGCGGGAGGGGGACCGGGGAGCTGTTTTTT	CASSKALASGRGTGELFF
NA	TRBJ2-1	TRBV4-2	NA	TGTGCCAGCAGCCAAGATAACACGAGGACCTACAATGAGCAGTTCTTC	CASSQDNTRTYNEQFF
NA	TRBJ2-1	TRBV24-1	NA	TGTGCCACCAGTGATGCGACCGGACGGTACAATGAGCAGTTCTTC	CATSDATGRYNEQFF
NA	TRBJ2-1	TRBV15	NA	TGTGCCACCAGCAGAGCGGCGCGCGCGGCCACCCATGAGCAGTTCTTC	CATSRAARAATHEQFF
NA	TRBJ1-4	TRBV15	NA	TGTGCCACCAGCAGAGACAGGAGGGCTAATGAAAAACTGTTTTTT	CATSRDRRANEKLFF
TRBD2	TRBJ2-1	TRBV19	NA	TGTGCCAGTAGTAGGACTAGCTCCTACAATGAGCAGTTCTTC	CASSRTSSYNEQFF
TRBD2	TRBJ2-1	TRBV9	NA	TGTGCCAGCAGCTCCCAAGCGGGAAGCCCCTACAATGAGCAGTTCTTC	CASSSQAGSPYNEQFF
TRBD2	TRBJ2-2	TRBV11-2	once	TGTGCCAGCAGCTTACTTGTACTAGCGGGCGGCGGGGAGCTGTTTTTT	CASSLLVLAGGGELFF
NA	TRBJ2-5	TRBV7-2	few	TGTGCCAGCAGCTTAGAGATACAAGAGACCCAGTACTTC	CASSLEIQETQYF
TRBD2	TRBJ2-1	TRBV20-1	NA	TGCAGTGCTAGCGGGAGGGTTCTCGACAATGAGCAGTTCTTC	CSASGRVLDNEQFF
NA	TRBJ1-1	TRBV20-1	NA	TGCAGTGCCGAGGACAGGAACACTGAAGCTTTCTTT	CSAEDRNTEAFF
TRBD1	TRBJ1-5	TRBV19	NA	TGTGCCAGTAGTAACAGGGGACTGGTGGCCCAGCATTTT	CASSNRGLVAQHF
TRBD2	TRBJ2-1	TRBV5-1	NA	TGCGCCAGCAGCCCCACGTCTAGCGGGAGGTATGAGCAGTTCTTC	CASSPTSSGRYEQFF
NA	TRBJ1-1	TRBV30	NA	TGTGCCTGGAGTCCCCAGTGGACTGAAGCTTTCTTT	CAWSPQWTEAFF
TRBD1	TRBJ1-5	TRBV19	once	TGTGCCAGTAGTGCCCGGGGACAGGGCCATCAGCCCCAGCATTTT	CASSARGQGHQPQHF
NA	TRBJ2-4	TRBV5-1	NA	TGCGCCAGCAGCTCGGGGTGGGACACGGACATTCAGTACTTC	CASSSGWDTDIQYF
TRBD2	TRBJ2-5	TRBV20-1	once	TGCAGTGCTAGCCCAGCGGGATTGGGAGAGACCCAGTACTTC	CSASPAGLGETQYF